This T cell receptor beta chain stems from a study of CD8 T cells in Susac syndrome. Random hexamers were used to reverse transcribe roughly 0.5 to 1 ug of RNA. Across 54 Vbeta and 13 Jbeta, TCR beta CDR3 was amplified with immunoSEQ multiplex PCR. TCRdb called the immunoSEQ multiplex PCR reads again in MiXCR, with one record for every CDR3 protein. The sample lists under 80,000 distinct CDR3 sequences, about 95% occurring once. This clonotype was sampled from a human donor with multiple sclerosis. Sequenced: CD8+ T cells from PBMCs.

The CDR3 DNA sequence: TGTGCCAGCAGCCTAGGGGCGGACTATGGCTACACCTTC. Protein product: CASSLGADYGYTF. V usage is TRBV9 and J usage is TRBJ1-2; D is perhaps TRBD1 (5 bases). This CDR3 has 13 amino acids. Germline CDR1 reads SGDLS; CDR2 reads YYNGEE. Trimming pared 4 bases from V and 3 bases from J, leaving 10 bases between.